This entry features one T cell receptor (beta chain) sequence. The data originate from a study of response to subunit inactivated influenza vaccine. TCRdb passed the RT-PCR reads through MiXCR, listing each CDR3 protein once. The sample has approximately 680,000 distinct CDR3 sequences, 15% to 18% seen once. Trimming removed 3 bases at V and 3 bases at J, with 15 bases between. The CDR3 sequence is 15 residues long. Germline-derived CDR1 and CDR2 are MDHEN and SYDVKM. The rearrangement joins TRBV28 to TRBJ2-7; a possible D gene is TRBD1 (6 bases). The input for sequencing was PBMCs from blood, taken about 12 days after vaccination. This sequence was found in a man aged 45-65 years who received an inactivated influenza vaccine. Here the CDR3 DNA reads TGTGCCAGCAGTTTTTACCGGGACACCCACTACGAGCAGTACTTC. Protein sequence: CASSFYRDTHYEQYF. Full variable domain (outside the CDR3, taken from reference TRBV28 and TRBJ2-7): DVKVTQSSRYLVKRTGEKVFLECVQDMDHENMFWYRQDPGLGLRLIYFSYDVKMKEKGDIPEGYSVSREKKERFSLILESASTNQTSMYLCASSFYRDTHYEQYFGPGTRLTVT.